These 7 T cell receptor beta chains came from one sample sequenced in a study of glioma-infiltrating T cells. Using RNA template, CDR3s of TCR alpha and beta were amplified with iRepertoire arm-PCR. MiXCR, applied by TCRdb to the multiplex PCR reads, yields one record per CDR3 protein. The table includes a few hundred thousand distinct CDR3 sequences, roughly two fifths detected once. Specimen: glioma tissue, nonneoplastic brain tissue, or PBMCs (not recorded which). These receptors were taken from a human donor with low-grade glioma or glioblastoma, undergoing nonglioma brain surgery, or in good health (not recorded which).

This rearrangement joins TRBV5-1 to TRBJ2-1, with D uncertain. Germline V lookup: CDR1 SGHRS, CDR2 YFSETQ. The CDR3 loop spans 14 amino acids. V was clipped by 0 bases and J by 6 bases, with 10 bases between them. This CDR3 reads CASSLAARGNEQFF. For the CDR3, the DNA is TGCGCCAGCAGCTTGGCCGCTAGAGGCAATGAGCAGTTCTTC. Complete variable domain (other parts from reference TRBV5-1 and TRBJ2-1): KAGVTQTPRYLIKTRGQQVTLSCSPISGHRSVSWYQQTPGQGLQFLFEYFSETQRNKGNFPGRFSGRQFSNSRSEMNVSTLELGDSALYLCASSLAARGNEQFFGPGTRLTVL.

This clonotype appeared once. This sequence may be a read error, since a much larger clone differs from it by one base. The chain uses TRBV28 and TRBJ1-1; D is perhaps TRBD1 (6 bases). This CDR3 comprises 13 residues. Trimming took off 7 bases at V and 1 base at J, with 10 bases between the two ends. Germline loops: CDR1 MDHEN, CDR2 SYDVKM. CDR3 bases: TGTGCCAGCATGGACAGTTCGAACACTGAAGCTTTCTTT. Translation gives CASMDSSNTEAFF.

This clonotype has ten or more counts. The rearrangement joins TRBV28 to TRBJ2-1; D is uncertain. The CDR3 runs 11 residues. CDR1 is MDHEN, CDR2 SYDVKM, per germline. The germline V and J ends were trimmed by 10 bases and 4 bases, with 8 bases remaining between them. This CDR3 is CATTFYNEQFF. The CDR3 DNA follows: TGTGCCACCACCTTTTACAATGAGCAGTTCTTC. The full variable domain, its missing parts supplied by reference TRBV28 and TRBJ2-1, is DVKVTQSSRYLVKRTGEKVFLECVQDMDHENMFWYRQDPGLGLRLIYFSYDVKMKEKGDIPEGYSVSREKKERFSLILESASTNQTSMYLCATTFYNEQFFGPGTRLTVL.

This clonotype was picked up one time. A single base separates this from a much larger clone, so it may be a read error. The CDR3 DNA is TGTGCCACCAGCAGAGAGCCGAGTGAGGAGACCCATTACTTC. It is translated as CATSREPSEETHYF. V and J are TRBV15 and TRBJ2-5; no definite D call. Germline V gene lookup returns CDR1 LNHNV and CDR2 YYDKDF (reference sequence). The CDR3 runs 14 residues. Drawing the rest from reference TRBV15 and TRBJ2-5, the complete variable domain is DAMVIQNPRYQVTQFGKPVTLSCSQTLNHNVMYWYQQKSSQAPKLLFHYYDKDFNNEADTPDNFQSRRPNTSFCFLDIRSPGLGDTAMYLCATSREPSEETHYFGPGTRLLVL.

The genes are TRBV27 and TRBJ2-2, with unresolved D. The CDR3 runs to 16 residues. Germline assignment: CDR1 MNHEY and CDR2 SMNVEV (reference sequence). V lost 4 bases and J lost 0, with 12 bases in between. The CDR3 loop is CASSYIGFANTGELFF. The CDR3 bases are TGTGCCAGCAGTTATATAGGGTTCGCGAACACCGGGGAGCTGTTTTTT.

The genes are TRBV4-2 and TRBJ2-1; D remains ambiguous. In germline, CDR1 is LGHNA, CDR2 YNFKEQ. The CDR3 runs 13 residues. V was pared by 0 bases and J by 10 bases, with 10 bases between. The chain's CDR3 is CASSQDEATEQFF. As DNA, the CDR3 is TGTGCCAGCAGCCAAGATGAGGCTACGGAGCAGTTCTTC.

In the case of this clonotype: A clone one base away is much larger, so this may be a read error. The chain is built from TRBV27 and TRBJ2-3; D ambiguous. The germline V and J ends were trimmed by 1 base and 0 bases, with 5 bases remaining between them. This CDR3 region has 14 residues. The germline V gene encodes CDR1 MNHEY and CDR2 SMNVEV (reference sequence). CDR3 loop: CASSLLDSTDTQYF. Here the CDR3 DNA reads TGTGCCAGCAGTTTATTGGATAGCACAGATACGCAGTATTTT.